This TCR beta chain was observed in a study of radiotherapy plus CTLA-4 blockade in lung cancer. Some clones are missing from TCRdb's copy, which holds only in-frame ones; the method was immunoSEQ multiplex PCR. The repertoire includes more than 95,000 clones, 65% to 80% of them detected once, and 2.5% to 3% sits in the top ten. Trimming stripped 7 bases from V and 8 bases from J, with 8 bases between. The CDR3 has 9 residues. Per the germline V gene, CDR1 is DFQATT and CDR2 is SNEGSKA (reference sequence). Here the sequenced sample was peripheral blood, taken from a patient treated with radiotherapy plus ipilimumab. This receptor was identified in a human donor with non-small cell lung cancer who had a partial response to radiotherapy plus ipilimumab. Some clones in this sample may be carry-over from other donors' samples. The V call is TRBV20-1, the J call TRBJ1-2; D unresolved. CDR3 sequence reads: CSGGPGYTF. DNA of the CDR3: TGCAGTGGAGGTCCAGGCTACACCTTC.